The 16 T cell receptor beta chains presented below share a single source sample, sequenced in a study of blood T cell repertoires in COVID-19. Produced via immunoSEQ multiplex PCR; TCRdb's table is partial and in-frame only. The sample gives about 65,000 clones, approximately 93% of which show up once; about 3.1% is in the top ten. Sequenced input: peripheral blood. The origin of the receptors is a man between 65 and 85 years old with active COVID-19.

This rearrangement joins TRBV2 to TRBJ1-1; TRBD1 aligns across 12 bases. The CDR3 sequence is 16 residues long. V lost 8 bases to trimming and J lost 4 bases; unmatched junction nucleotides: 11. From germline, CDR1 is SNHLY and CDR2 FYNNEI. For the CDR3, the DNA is TGTGCCAGCGGGGGTAGGGACAGGGGGCTTAGCACTGAAGCTTTCTTT. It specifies CASGGRDRGLSTEAFF.

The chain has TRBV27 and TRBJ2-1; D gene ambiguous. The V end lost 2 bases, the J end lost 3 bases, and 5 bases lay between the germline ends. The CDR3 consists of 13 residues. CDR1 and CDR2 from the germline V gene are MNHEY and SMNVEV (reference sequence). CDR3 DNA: TGTGCCAGCAGTTTAGGCCACTACAATGAGCAGTTCTTC. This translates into CASSLGHYNEQFF.

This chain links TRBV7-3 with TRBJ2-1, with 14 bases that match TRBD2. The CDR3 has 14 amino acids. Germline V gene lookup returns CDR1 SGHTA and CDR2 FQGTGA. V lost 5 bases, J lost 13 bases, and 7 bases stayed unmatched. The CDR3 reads CASSTGLAGGVQFF. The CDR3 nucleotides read TGTGCCAGCAGCACAGGACTAGCGGGGGGAGTACAGTTCTTC.

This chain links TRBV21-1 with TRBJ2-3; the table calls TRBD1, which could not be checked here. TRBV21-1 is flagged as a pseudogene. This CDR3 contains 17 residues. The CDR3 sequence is CASSKARGTGRADTQYF. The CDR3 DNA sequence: TGTGCCAGCAGCAAAGCGCGGGGGACAGGGAGAGCAGATACGCAGTATTTT.

The CDR3 coding sequence is TGTGCCAGCAGTTACGCTAGCGGGGGGGCCGGGGAGCTGTTTTTT. Protein product: CASSYASGGAGELFF. The chain employs TRBV6-5 and TRBJ2-2; 12 nucleotides agree with TRBD2. Trimming took 2 bases from V and 6 from J; bases not matched to a gene: 1. Germline V lookup: CDR1 MNHEY, CDR2 SVGAGI. The CDR3 sequence is 15 residues long.

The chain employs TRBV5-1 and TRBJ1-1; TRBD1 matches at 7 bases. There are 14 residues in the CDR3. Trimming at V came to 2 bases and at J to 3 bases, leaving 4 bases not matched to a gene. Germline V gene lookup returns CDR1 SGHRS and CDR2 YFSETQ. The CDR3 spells CASSLGGAYTEAFF. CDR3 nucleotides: TGCGCCAGCAGCTTAGGGGGCGCGTACACTGAAGCTTTCTTT.

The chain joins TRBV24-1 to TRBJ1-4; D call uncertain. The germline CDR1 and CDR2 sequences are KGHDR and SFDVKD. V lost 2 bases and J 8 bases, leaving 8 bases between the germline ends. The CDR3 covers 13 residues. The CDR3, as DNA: TGTGCCACCAGTGATTCGACAAGGGAAAAACTGTTTTTT. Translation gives CATSDSTREKLFF.

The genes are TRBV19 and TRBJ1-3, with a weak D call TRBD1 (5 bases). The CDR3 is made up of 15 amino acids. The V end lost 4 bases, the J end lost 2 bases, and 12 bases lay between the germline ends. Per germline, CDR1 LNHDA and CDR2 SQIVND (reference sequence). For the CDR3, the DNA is TGTGCCAGTAGTAGGATGACAGAAACTGGAAACACCATATATTTT. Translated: CASSRMTETGNTIYF. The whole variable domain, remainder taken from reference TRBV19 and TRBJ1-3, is DGGITQSPKYLFRKEGQNVTLSCEQNLNHDAMYWYRQDPGQGLRLIYYSQIVNDFQKGDIAEGYSVSREKKESFPLTVTSAQKNPTAFYLCASSRMTETGNTIYFGEGSWLTVV.

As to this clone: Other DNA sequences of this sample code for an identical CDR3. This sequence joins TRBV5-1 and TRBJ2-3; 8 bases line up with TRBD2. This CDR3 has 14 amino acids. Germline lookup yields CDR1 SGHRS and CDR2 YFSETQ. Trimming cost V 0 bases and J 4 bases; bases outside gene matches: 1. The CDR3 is CASSLVAGSDTQYF. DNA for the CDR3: TGCGCCAGCAGCTTGGTAGCGGGGTCAGATACGCAGTATTTT.

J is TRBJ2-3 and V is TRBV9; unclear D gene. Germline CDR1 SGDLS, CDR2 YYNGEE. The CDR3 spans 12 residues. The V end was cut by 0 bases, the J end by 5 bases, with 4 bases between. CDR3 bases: TGTGCCAGCAGCGTAGGTATAGATACGCAGTATTTT. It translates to CASSVGIDTQYF.

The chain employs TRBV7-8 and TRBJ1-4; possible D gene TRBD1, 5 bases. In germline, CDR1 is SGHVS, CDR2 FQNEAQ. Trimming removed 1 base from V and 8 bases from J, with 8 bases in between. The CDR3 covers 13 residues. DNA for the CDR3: TGTGCCAGCAGCTTAGGGGGCGCGGAAAAACTGTTTTTT. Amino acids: CASSLGGAEKLFF.

CDR3 sequence (DNA): TGTGCCAGCAGCCAAGTAAACTGGTTCCAAGAGACCCAGTACTTC. Protein: CASSQVNWFQETQYF. The chain recombines TRBV3-1 (or the pseudogene TRBV3-2) with TRBJ2-5, with unresolved D. V dropped 1 base and J dropped 1 base, with 10 bases sitting between them. CDR3 length: 15 amino acids. Germline V gene sequence: CDR1 LGHDT, CDR2 YNNKEL (reference sequence).

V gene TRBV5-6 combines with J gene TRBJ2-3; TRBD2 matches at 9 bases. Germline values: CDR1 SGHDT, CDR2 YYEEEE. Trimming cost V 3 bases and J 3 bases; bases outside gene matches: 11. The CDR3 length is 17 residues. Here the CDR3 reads CASSSIPGLAITDTQYF. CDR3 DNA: TGTGCCAGCAGCTCGATCCCGGGACTAGCTATAACAGATACGCAGTATTTT.

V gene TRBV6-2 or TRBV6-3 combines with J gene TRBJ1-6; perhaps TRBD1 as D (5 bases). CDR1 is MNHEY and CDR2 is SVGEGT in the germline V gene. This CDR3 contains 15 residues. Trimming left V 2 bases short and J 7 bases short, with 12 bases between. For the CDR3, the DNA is TGTGCCAGCAGTTACGCGGGACGGACGAATTCACCCCTCCACTTT. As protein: CASSYAGRTNSPLHF.

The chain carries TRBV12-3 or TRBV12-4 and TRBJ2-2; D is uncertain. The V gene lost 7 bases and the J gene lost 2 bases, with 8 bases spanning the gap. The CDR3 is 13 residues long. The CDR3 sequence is CASKPTNTGELFF. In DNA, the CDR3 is TGTGCCAGCAAGCCAACTAACACCGGGGAGCTGTTTTTT.

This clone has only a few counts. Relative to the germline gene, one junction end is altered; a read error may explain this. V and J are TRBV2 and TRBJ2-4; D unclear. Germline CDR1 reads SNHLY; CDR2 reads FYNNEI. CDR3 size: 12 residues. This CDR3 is CASSEEVRVMNF. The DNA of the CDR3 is TGTGCCAGCAGTGAAGAGGTCCGGGTTATGAACTTC.